Described below is a single TCR beta chain sequence and its context. Its antigen is unidentified. As for treatment: approximately 18 received Ad26.COV2.S at low or high dose, single or two shots; roughly 5 received placebo; per-sample allocation not given. Specimen acquisition occurred on day 63 following the initial vaccine or placebo injection. Expressing Wuhan-strain SARS-CoV-2 spike, an Ad26 vector served as the vaccine. This sample was included in a study of Ad26.COV2.S vaccination and SARS-CoV-2 variants. On the study more broadly: Donor was assigned to the Ad26.COV2.S arm of trial COV1001.

Notes on the study in general: Measurement of non-spike TCR breadth gave similar results in vaccine and placebo recipients. The breadth of spike-specific CD8+ and CD4+ T cell responses after vaccination was reportedly substantial.

Using immunoSEQ multiplex PCR, the repertoire was profiled, and TCRdb retains in-frame clones only, with some absent. The table has some 390,000 clones, about 85% seen once. The receptor was isolated from a person between 18 and 65 years old who received the Ad26.COV2.S COVID-19 vaccine or a placebo. The sample here was peripheral blood, taken in a trial of Ad26.COV2.S vaccine versus placebo.

The CDR3 DNA reads TGTGCCAGCAGCCTCCATGGGACAGGGAAGAATTCACCCCTCCACTTT. Its protein product is CASSLHGTGKNSPLHF. The chain recombines TRBV3-1 (or the pseudogene TRBV3-2) with TRBJ1-6; 9 nucleotides agree with TRBD1. V shed 4 bases, J shed 7 bases, and the junction held 8 bases outside the gene matches. The CDR3 spans 16 residues. CDR1 and CDR2 from the germline V gene are LGHDT and YNNKEL (reference sequence).